This T cell receptor beta chain derives from a study of breast tumors, draining lymph nodes, adjacent tissues. Study-wide results and limits: Luminal-like breast cancer showed significantly higher tumor–nontumor repertoire similarity than basal-like. Findings are consistent with lymph node origin and intratumoral expansion of most tumor T cells. Tumor repertoires ranked between lymph nodes and nontumor tissue in diversity, with V and J gene preferences. Data only fit, rather than demonstrated, lymph node origin of most tumor T cells.

Breast cancer patients provided tissue from their axillary draining lymph nodes. Trimming shortened V by 0 bases and J by 0 bases, and 8 bases separated the two germline ends. The CDR3 is 15 residues long. Germline CDR1 LNHNV, CDR2 YYDKDF (reference sequence). MiXCR, run by TCRdb on the multiplex PCR reads, gives a single entry per CDR3 protein. This sample has 200,000 to 250,000 distinct CDR3 sequences, with around 35% found just once. In its sample, this clonotype was seen many times. As yet, its antigen is unknown. The receptor was derived from a female donor with breast cancer. Some clones in this sample may be carry-over from other donors' samples. Sequencing used axillary lymph node tissue. The chain is built from TRBV15 and TRBJ1-2; D not certain. CDR3 in DNA: TGTGCCACCAGCAGAGATCGTAGCGCTAACTATGGCTACACCTTC. Translation: CATSRDRSANYGYTF.